In its sample, the clone carrying this TCR beta chain was seen a few times. The CDR3 spans 15 residues. Trimming removed 6 bases at V and 5 bases at J, with 19 bases between. Germline-derived CDR1 and CDR2 are MNHEY and SVGAGI. The data were obtained in a study of cytomegalovirus exposure and HLA in healthy donors. Some clones are missing from TCRdb's copy, which holds only in-frame ones; the method was immunoSEQ multiplex PCR. The data contain 150,000 to 200,000 clones, 86% of them singletons. The sequence was obtained from a man younger than 35 in good health and CMV-seropositive. V usage is TRBV6-5 and J usage is TRBJ1-2, with a possible D match to TRBD1 (6 bases). The sequencing sample was made of PBMCs. The CDR3 region has the DNA TGTGCCAGCAGCCCAACGGGACACTCAGAATATGGCTACACCTTC. Translated: CASSPTGHSEYGYTF.